This is a list of T cell receptor beta chains from one sample in a study of T cell repertoires in cytomegalovirus infection. TCRdb reanalysed the reads using MiXCR and keeps one entry per CDR3 protein. This sample has fewer than 550,000 distinct CDR3 sequences, with approximately 31% found just once. The sample comprised PBMCs. These receptors all come from a human donor in good health (CMV status not recorded). Some clones in this sample may be carry-over from other donors' samples. The CDR3 runs from the conserved cysteine through the conserved F or W. D genes are given only for firm matches. Part of the rows lack a size; the others show once, few, many or a class for expanded clones.

D	size	V	J	DNA	CDR3
.	few	TRBV7-2	TRBJ1-1	TGTGCCAGCAGCGGGGGGGGGGCCTCGAACACTGAAGCTTTCTTT	CASSGGGASNTEAFF
.	.	TRBV19	TRBJ2-7	TGTGCCAGTAGTATCAGCGCGGCAGGGCGGACCTACGAGCAGTACTTC	CASSISAAGRTYEQYF
.	few	TRBV2	TRBJ2-7	TGTGCCAGCAGTGAATCGGAGAAGGGGACCACTTTCTACGAGCAGTACTTC	CASSESEKGTTFYEQYF
TRBD1	.	TRBV12-3/TRBV12-4	TRBJ1-6	TGTGCAAGCAGCCGTACAGGGGCTCCCTCACCCCTCCACTTT	CASSRTGAPSPLHF
TRBD1	.	TRBV7-9	TRBJ1-1	TGTGCCAGCAGCACCTCCGGGACAGGGGGCTGGGCTTTCTTT	CASSTSGTGGWAFF
.	.	TRBV11-2	TRBJ1-2	TGTGCCAGCAGCTTAGGTTTCAGGTCCCCGGATGGCTACTCCTTC	CASSLGFRSPDGYSF
TRBD2	.	TRBV27	TRBJ2-1	TGTGCCAGCAGTCCCTTCGCGGGGGGTCCCCCTCAGAAGGAGCAGTTCTTC	CASSPFAGGPPQKEQFF
TRBD2	.	TRBV6-1	TRBJ2-1	TGTGCCAGCAGGGGGACTAGCGGGGGCTCCTACAATGAGCAGTTCTTC	CASRGTSGGSYNEQFF
.	many	TRBV12-3/TRBV12-4	TRBJ2-7	TGTGCCAGCAGGGAGCGACAGGCACCCTACGAGCAGTACTTC	CASRERQAPYEQYF
.	many	TRBV7-2	TRBJ1-6	TGTGCCAGCAGCTTAGCGGGGGCCTCTAGGGGGAATTCACCCCTCCACTTT	CASSLAGASRGNSPLHF
.	many	TRBV19	TRBJ1-1	TGTGCCAGTAGTATGGGGGAGAACACTGAAGCTTTCTTT	CASSMGENTEAFF
.	many	TRBV7-6	TRBJ2-5	TGTGCCAGCAGCTTAGAAACAGGAGGTGGAGAGACCCAGTACTTC	CASSLETGGGETQYF
.	few	TRBV12-3/TRBV12-4	TRBJ2-3	TGTGCCAGCAGTTTAGCGCTGAGAACAGGTCGCACAGATACGCAGTATTTT	CASSLALRTGRTDTQYF
.	few	TRBV15	TRBJ1-3	TGTGCCACCAGCAGAGATGTGGCGAACGCAAACACCATATATTTT	CATSRDVANANTIYF
.	few	TRBV5-1	TRBJ2-1	TGCGCCAGCAGCCGAACCAAGGGGAGTAGTATACTCGAGCAGTTCTTC	CASSRTKGSSILEQFF
.	.	TRBV7-9	TRBJ2-2	TGTGCCAGCTATAAGGCCGGGGAGCTGTTTTTT	CASYKAGELFF
.	.	TRBV6-1	TRBJ1-6	TGTGCCAGCAGTGAAATGACTAGCTCCTATAATTCACCCCTCCACTTT	CASSEMTSSYNSPLHF
.	.	TRBV20-1	TRBJ2-5	TGCAGTGCTAGAGATCTCCAAGAGACCCAGTACTTC	CSARDLQETQYF
.	.	TRBV28	TRBJ1-4	TGTGCCAGCAGTTTAATGAGTGGGGGACTGTTTTTT	CASSLMSGGLFF
.	.	TRBV7-2	TRBJ2-4	TGTGCCAGCAGCATAGCAGCACAGGGAGCGGCCAAAAACATTAAGTACTTC	CASSIAAQGAAKNIKYF
TRBD2	.	TRBV7-3	TRBJ2-5	TGTGCCAGCAGCTTAAGGAAAGCGGGGATAGAGACCCAGTACTTC	CASSLRKAGIETQYF
.	few	TRBV10-3	TRBJ1-5	TGTGCCATCAGTGAAATCGGCGTTCAGCCCCAGCATTTT	CAISEIGVQPQHF
.	.	TRBV11-2	TRBJ1-2	TGTGCCAGCAGCTACCAGACCGCGAACTATGGCTACCCCTTC	CASSYQTANYGYPF
TRBD1	.	TRBV7-9	TRBJ1-1	TGTGCCAGCAGCTTAGCGCCCAGGGGGGGGAGAACTGAAGCTTTATTT	CASSLAPRGGRTEALF